A single sample is the source of the 13 T cell receptor beta chains below, sequenced in a study of regulatory T cells in long-lasting Graves disease. The TCR beta library used iRepertoire HTBI primers with Arm-PCR amplification of CDR3. TCRdb itself ran the multiplex PCR reads through MiXCR, one entry per CDR3 protein. The sample yields under 500,000 distinct CDR3 sequences, 16% seen once. The time point: newly diagnosed GD, antithyroid drugs for less than 3 months. Isolated PBMC RNA provided the starting material for the TCR library. These data were likewise used in another study, on T cells in Graves' hyperthyroidism and ophthalmopathy.

Material: peripheral blood mononuclear cells (PBMCs), obtained at new diagnosis, from a patient treated with antithyroid drugs. These TCRs come from a woman aged 30 to 39 with Graves disease.

This clonotype was seen repeatedly, ten times or more. The chain joins TRBV28 to TRBJ2-1, with 7 bases that match TRBD2. V was pared by 8 bases and J by 4 bases, with 11 bases of the junction left unmatched. Germline CDR1 and CDR2: MDHEN and SYDVKM. CDR3 length: 15 amino acids. The DNA for the CDR3 is TGTGCCAGCGGAAGTTTAGCGGGTCTTTACAATGAGCAGTTCTTC. Translated: CASGSLAGLYNEQFF.

This clonotype showed up many times. The J gene is TRBJ2-5, the V gene TRBV6-2 or TRBV6-3; weak D call: TRBD1 (6 bases). The CDR3 has 15 amino acids. Germline lookup yields CDR1 MNHEY and CDR2 SVGEGT. V lost 5 bases and J 3 bases, leaving 16 bases between the germline ends. The CDR3 sequence is CASSRHRVWEETQYF. The CDR3 DNA follows: TGTGCCAGCAGTCGCCACAGGGTTTGGGAAGAGACCCAGTACTTC.

The chain carries TRBV6-1 and TRBJ2-3; D gene unclear. Trimming took 6 bases from V and 2 from J, leaving 18 bases between them. Germline V gene sequence: CDR1 MNHNS, CDR2 SASEGT. The CDR3 sequence is 16 residues long. The CDR3 region is CASRQHRKALTDTQYF. In DNA form, the CDR3 reads TGTGCCAGCAGACAGCATAGAAAAGCCCTCACAGATACGCAGTATTTT.

This clonotype was detected many times. This chain links TRBV5-5 with TRBJ2-3, with 8 bases lining up with TRBD1. The CDR3 is 14 amino acids. Per the germline V gene, CDR1 is SGHKS and CDR2 is YYEKEE (reference sequence). V dropped 7 bases and J dropped 2; count of bases not matched to a gene: 6. CDR3 in amino acids: CASSGQGDTDTQYF. The CDR3 DNA is TGTGCCAGCTCAGGACAGGGAGACACAGATACGCAGTATTTT.

This clonotype was counted at least ten times. The chain carries TRBV20-1 and TRBJ2-7, with TRBD2 matching over 10 bases. With 0 bases clipped from V and 11 bases from J, the junction kept 13 bases outside the gene matches. The germline CDR1 and CDR2 sequences are DFQATT and SNEGSKA (reference sequence). The CDR3 runs to 15 residues. The CDR3 loop is CSARDIPASGSFEYF. The CDR3 DNA sequence: TGCAGTGCTAGAGATATCCCGGCTAGCGGGAGTTTTGAGTACTTC.

This clonotype was seen many times. V and J are TRBV28 and TRBJ2-1; D remains unclear. V was shortened by 3 bases and J by 4 bases, with 10 bases between the two germline ends. Germline lookup yields CDR1 MDHEN and CDR2 SYDVKM. The CDR3 covers 14 residues. DNA for the CDR3: TGTGCCAGCAGTTTCCCGACTGGTTACAATGAGCAGTTCTTC. Translated, it gives CASSFPTGYNEQFF.

The V call is TRBV12-3 or TRBV12-4, the J call TRBJ1-2; D ambiguous. Trimming stripped 0 bases from V and 8 bases from J, with 13 bases between. CDR3 length: 14 residues. CDR3 nucleotides: TGTGCCAGCAGTTTAGCGCTGAGGCTCGACGGCTACACCTTC. It specifies CASSLALRLDGYTF.

This clonotype was counted many times. V is TRBV10-3 and J is TRBJ2-2; 7 bases line up with TRBD2. Per germline, CDR1 ENHRY and CDR2 SYGVKD. V trimming: 6 bases; J trimming: 1 base; junction bases outside the gene matches: 5. The CDR3 loop spans 15 amino acids. As DNA, the CDR3 is TGTGCCATCAGCGTTGCGGGGGAGAACACCGGGGAGCTGTTTTTT. It encodes CAISVAGENTGELFF.

In this sample, this clonotype turned up many times. V and J are TRBV18 and TRBJ2-1, with 8 positions matching TRBD1. CDR3 size: 15 residues. Germline lookup yields CDR1 KGHSH and CDR2 LQKENI. The V gene end was trimmed by 0 bases and the J gene end by 7 bases; junction bases not matched to a gene: 5. CDR3 coding DNA: TGTGCCAGCTCACCACCGTCAGGGGGCTTGAATGAGCAGTTCTTC. Amino acid sequence: CASSPPSGGLNEQFF. Drawing the rest from reference TRBV18 and TRBJ2-1, the complete variable domain is NAGVMQNPRHLVRRRGQEARLRCSPMKGHSHVYWYRQLPEEGLKFMVYLQKENIIDESGMPKERFSAEFPKEGPSILRIQQVVRGDSAAYFCASSPPSGGLNEQFFGPGTRLTVL.

The chain couples TRBV6-2 or TRBV6-3 to TRBJ1-3, with D maybe TRBD1 (5 bases). Germline CDR1 reads MNHEY; CDR2 reads SVGEGT. V dropped 2 bases and J dropped 3 bases, with 17 bases sitting between them. The CDR3 extends over 17 amino acids. DNA for the CDR3: TGTGCCAGCAGTTACCAGAGGTTGAGGGGAGGTGGAAACACCATATATTTT. Its translation is CASSYQRLRGGGNTIYF.

This clonotype occurred many times. Here the CDR3 DNA reads TGTGCCAGCTCGGGGGGGACAGGGGACAATGAGCAGTTCTTC. Its translation is CASSGGTGDNEQFF. The chain combines TRBV18 with TRBJ2-1, with TRBD1 identical over 10 bases. Germline CDR1 reads KGHSH; CDR2 reads LQKENI. V shed 6 bases and J 5 bases; nucleotides not matched to a gene: 4. The CDR3 length is 14 residues. Full variable domain (remainder filled in from reference TRBV18 and TRBJ2-1): NAGVMQNPRHLVRRRGQEARLRCSPMKGHSHVYWYRQLPEEGLKFMVYLQKENIIDESGMPKERFSAEFPKEGPSILRIQQVVRGDSAAYFCASSGGTGDNEQFFGPGTRLTVL.

A remark on this clonotype: One end of the junction does not line up with germline, which may come from a read error. The V and J genes are TRBV29-1 and TRBJ2-1, with 14 bases that match TRBD2. This CDR3 spans 15 amino acids. Germline V lookup: CDR1 SQVTM, CDR2 ANQGSEA. The CDR3 coding sequence is TGCAGCGTTGACCGAGGGACTAGCGGGAGTAATGAGCAGCTCTTC. It codes for CSVDRGTSGSNEQLF.

This clonotype was recorded many times. J is TRBJ2-1 and V is TRBV3-1, with unresolved D. The germline gives CDR1 LGHDT, CDR2 YNNKEL (reference sequence). The CDR3 sequence is 18 residues long. Trimming took off 6 bases at V and 9 bases at J, with 30 bases between the two ends. The DNA of the CDR3 is TGTGCCAGCAGTCCCATTCTTCGACGTGACCCCGTGAAATGTGAGCAGTTCTTC. Amino acid sequence: CASSPILRRDPVKCEQFF.